The next 15 T cell receptor beta chains were all read from a single sample in a study of beta chain features in type 1 diabetes. Expressed TCRB transcripts got sequenced, as all isolated RNA was reverse transcribed. Profiled with immunoSEQ multiplex PCR; TCRdb holds only in-frame clones, not every one. The sample lists 390,000 or so clones, about 14% seen once, with roughly 0.035% in the top ten. Sequenced input: naive CD4+ T cells from blood. The receptors stem from a man aged 25 to 45 in good health.

This clone was seen a few times. This chain connects TRBV18 to TRBJ2-1, with unresolved D. Germline V gene sequence: CDR1 KGHSH, CDR2 LQKENI. This CDR3 is built from 13 residues. The germline V and J ends were trimmed by 2 bases and 9 bases, with 11 bases remaining between them. Here the CDR3 reads CASSPAYPAEQFF. The DNA of the CDR3 is TGTGCCAGCTCACCAGCCTATCCAGCTGAGCAGTTCTTC.

In its sample, this clone was seen once. This chain uses TRBV7-8 with TRBJ2-1; perhaps TRBD1 as D (5 bases). Per the germline V gene, CDR1 is SGHVS and CDR2 is FQNEAQ. This CDR3 has 13 amino acids. Trimming stripped 5 bases from V and 9 bases from J, with 14 bases between. The CDR3 region is CASSPLGEGEQFF. The CDR3 DNA sequence: TGTGCCAGCAGCCCCCTAGGGGAAGGTGAGCAGTTCTTC.

The CDR3, as DNA: TGTGCCAGCAGCACAAGACAGGGCAATCAGCCCCAGCATTTT. Translated: CASSTRQGNQPQHF. The chain is built from TRBV5-6 and TRBJ1-5, with D possibly being TRBD1 (6 bases). There are 14 residues in the CDR3. CDR1 is SGHDT, CDR2 YYEEEE, per germline. Between the trimmed V and J ends, which lost 4 bases and 2 bases, there was a span of 10 bases.

This clone showed up just a few times. The chain uses TRBV20-1 and TRBJ2-1; a weak D match, TRBD2 (5 bases). In germline, CDR1 is DFQATT, CDR2 SNEGSKA (reference sequence). The V and J ends lost 2 bases and 10 bases respectively, with 9 bases between them. The CDR3 is 11 residues long. CDR3 region: CSARRTGEQFF. The CDR3 DNA reads as TGCAGTGCTAGACGGACGGGGGAGCAGTTCTTC.

This clone has a handful of counts. The gene calls are TRBV11-2 and TRBJ2-5; D could derive from TRBD1 or TRBD2 (6 bases each). Germline V gene sequence: CDR1 SGHAT, CDR2 FQNNGV. This CDR3 has 15 residues. Trimming removed 2 bases from V and 2 bases from J, with 12 bases in between. The CDR3 protein is CASSLSGALQETQYF. The DNA of the CDR3 is TGTGCCAGCAGCTTATCGGGGGCACTACAAGAGACCCAGTACTTC.

The chain recombines TRBV7-2 with TRBJ2-7; D tentatively fits TRBD1 or TRBD2 (5 bases each). Per germline, CDR1 SGHTA and CDR2 FQGNSA. The V gene lost 5 bases and the J gene lost 2 bases, with 16 bases spanning the gap. CDR3 length: 15 residues. Here the CDR3 DNA reads TGTGCCAGCAGCGCCCGGGACGCTGCGGCCTACGAGCAGTACTTC. Its translation is CASSARDAAAYEQYF.

The chain joins TRBV28 to TRBJ1-2; D ambiguous. Trimming took 4 bases from V and 8 from J, leaving 5 bases between them. Germline loops: CDR1 MDHEN, CDR2 SYDVKM. The CDR3 is 10 residues long. The CDR3 region has the DNA TGTGCCAGCAGTTCGGGGGGCTACACCTTC. It translates to CASSSGGYTF.

In its sample, this clone was seen a few times. This sequence joins TRBV6-1 and TRBJ2-1; 8 bases align to TRBD1. CDR3 length: 14 residues. The germline gives CDR1 MNHNS, CDR2 SASEGT. After removal of 6 bases from V and 6 bases from J, the junction contained 7 bases not matched to a gene. Here the CDR3 reads CASSNRTGSNEQFF. CDR3 sequence (DNA): TGTGCCAGCAGCAACCGGACAGGGAGCAATGAGCAGTTCTTC.

This clone was seen a few times. The chain recombines TRBV9 with TRBJ2-4; D might be TRBD1 (6 bases). CDR3 size: 17 residues. V dropped 0 bases and J dropped 1 base, with 14 bases sitting between them. Germline V gives CDR1 SGDLS, CDR2 YYNGEE. CDR3 nucleotide sequence: TGTGCCAGCAGCGTAGAGGCCACAGGGATGGCCAAAAACATTCAGTACTTC. Translation: CASSVEATGMAKNIQYF.

This clone was recorded at least ten times. The CDR3 reads CSVLGLHGADTQYF. The CDR3 DNA reads TGCAGCGTTCTCGGCCTCCACGGGGCAGATACGCAGTATTTT. The chain is built from TRBV29-1 and TRBJ2-3; possibly TRBD2 for D (5 bases). This CDR3 is 14 amino acids long. The germline V and J ends were trimmed by 5 bases and 4 bases, with 16 bases remaining between them. The germline V gene has CDR1 SQVTM and CDR2 ANQGSEA.

The table lists this clone with a few counts. The chain has TRBV6-4 and TRBJ2-3; D remains ambiguous. This CDR3 has 12 amino acids. V shed 2 bases and J shed 3 bases, with 3 bases lying between them. The germline V gene has CDR1 MRHNA and CDR2 SNTAGT. CDR3 sequence (DNA): TGTGCCAGCAGTGACGGGACAGATACGCAGTATTTT. Its translation is CASSDGTDTQYF.

Here the CDR3 reads CASSTKISTGELFF. CDR3 bases: TGTGCCAGCAGCACCAAGATAAGCACCGGGGAGCTGTTTTTT. The chain has TRBV7-9 and TRBJ2-2, with D unresolved. This CDR3 spans 14 amino acids. Trimming stripped 5 bases from V and 4 bases from J, with 11 bases between. CDR1 and CDR2 from the germline V gene are SEHNR and FQNEAQ (reference sequence).

CDR3 loop: CAWSRGSYEQYV. In nucleotides, the CDR3 is TGTGCCTGGAGCAGGGGCTCCTACGAGCAGTACGTC. V usage is TRBV30 and J usage is TRBJ2-7; weak D call: TRBD1 (6 bases). V was clipped by 3 bases and J by 0 bases, with 6 bases between them. Germline loops: CDR1 GTSNPN, CDR2 SVGIG (reference sequence). The CDR3 consists of 12 residues.

This chain connects TRBV19 to TRBJ2-7; possible D gene TRBD1, 6 bases. This CDR3 has 11 residues. CDR1 is LNHDA, CDR2 SQIVND, per germline (reference sequence). The V end lost 4 bases, the J end lost 12 bases, and 13 bases lay between the germline ends. The CDR3 nucleotides are TGTGCCAGTAGTACCAGGGGCAGCCTGTACTTC. This translates into CASSTRGSLYF.

This clone has more than one count but fewer than ten. This rearrangement joins TRBV30 to TRBJ1-1; D not resolved. Germline lookup yields CDR1 GTSNPN and CDR2 SVGIG (reference sequence). The CDR3 is 13 residues long. V shed 3 bases and J shed 0 bases, with 8 bases lying between them. CDR3 loop: CAWSAVMNTEAFF. CDR3 nucleotide sequence: TGTGCCTGGAGCGCCGTGATGAACACTGAAGCTTTCTTT.